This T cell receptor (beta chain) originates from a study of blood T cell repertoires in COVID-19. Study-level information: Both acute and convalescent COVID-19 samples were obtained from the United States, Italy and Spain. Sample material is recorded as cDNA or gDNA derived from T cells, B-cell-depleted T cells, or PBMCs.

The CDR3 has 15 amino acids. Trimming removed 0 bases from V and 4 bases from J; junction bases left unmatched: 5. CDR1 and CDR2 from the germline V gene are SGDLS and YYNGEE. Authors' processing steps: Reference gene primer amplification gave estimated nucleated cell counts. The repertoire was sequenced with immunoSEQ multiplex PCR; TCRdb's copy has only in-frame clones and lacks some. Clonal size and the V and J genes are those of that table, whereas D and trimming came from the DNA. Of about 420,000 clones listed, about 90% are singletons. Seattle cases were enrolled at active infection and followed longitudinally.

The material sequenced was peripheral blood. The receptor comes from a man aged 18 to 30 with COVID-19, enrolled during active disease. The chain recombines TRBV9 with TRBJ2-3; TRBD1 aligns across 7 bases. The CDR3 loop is CASSVVQGEADTQYF. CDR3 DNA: TGTGCCAGCAGCGTAGTCCAGGGGGAAGCAGATACGCAGTATTTT.